The T cell receptor beta chain described here comes from a study of beta chain features in type 1 diabetes. The sequenced template was cDNA made from the entire isolated RNA. Data came from immunoSEQ multiplex PCR; TCRdb stores just in-frame clones and leaves some out. The sample records hundreds of thousands of clones, 15% being singletons. Sorting based on CD45RO/CCR7/CD25/CD127/CD95/CD27 separated CD4+ naive, central memory, regulatory and stem cell-like memory cells. Once sorted, every population was more than 98% pure. The CDR3 loop spans 16 amino acids. Germline values: CDR1 MGHDK, CDR2 SYGVNS. The clonotype originates from a man between 18 and 35 years old in good health. Specimen: naive CD4+ T cells from blood. The V and J genes are TRBV25-1 and TRBJ1-3; TRBD1 might be the D (5 bases). The J call may not be correct, given that the DNA end is closer to TRBJ2-2. The CDR3 coding sequence is TGTGCCAGCAGTGACGTCCATAGGGGTAACACCGGGGAGCTGTTTTTT. Translating gives CASSDVHRGNTGELFF.